This T cell receptor beta chain was sequenced during a study of T-cell memory formation after mild COVID-19. As for the study in general: Clusters were largely donor specific. Broader study findings: Mostly located in CM and EM were contracting CD4+ clones, with contracting CD8+ clones located in EMRA. A second wave expanding day 15 to 37 was CD4+-biased; contracting clones were balanced.

A word on this clonotype: Its specificity is not known.

Germline V gives CDR1 SGHVS, CDR2 FQNEAQ. Trimming removed 5 bases from V and 5 bases from J, with 13 bases in between. The CDR3 spans 14 residues. 5'RACE with constant-segment primers yielded barcoded, UMI-tagged TCR alpha and TCR beta cDNA libraries. In TCRdb, the 5' RACE reads were re-called with MiXCR into one record per CDR3 protein. The sample shows about 160,000 distinct CDR3 sequences, roughly 28% of them seen only once. The chain joins TRBV7-8 to TRBJ1-5; D unclear. The sequence derives from an adult woman who had mild COVID-19 (a few samples of this study predate the infection). Cell type and time point are not known. The sequencing input was PBMCs or a T cell subset sorted from them (not recorded which). In DNA form, the CDR3 reads TGTGCCAGCAGCCCCCCCCTCTCGCATCAGCCCCAGCATTTT. It yields the protein CASSPPLSHQPQHF.